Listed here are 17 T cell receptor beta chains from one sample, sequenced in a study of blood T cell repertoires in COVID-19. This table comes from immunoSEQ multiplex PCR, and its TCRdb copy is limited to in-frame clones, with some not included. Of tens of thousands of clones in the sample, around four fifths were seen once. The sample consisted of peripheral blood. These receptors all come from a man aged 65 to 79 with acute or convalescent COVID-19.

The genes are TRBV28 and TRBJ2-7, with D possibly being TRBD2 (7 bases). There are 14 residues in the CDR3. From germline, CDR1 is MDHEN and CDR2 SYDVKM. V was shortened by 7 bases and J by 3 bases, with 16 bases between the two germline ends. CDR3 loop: CASIGGALNYEQYF. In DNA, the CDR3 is TGTGCCAGCATTGGGGGGGCTTTGAACTACGAGCAGTACTTC.

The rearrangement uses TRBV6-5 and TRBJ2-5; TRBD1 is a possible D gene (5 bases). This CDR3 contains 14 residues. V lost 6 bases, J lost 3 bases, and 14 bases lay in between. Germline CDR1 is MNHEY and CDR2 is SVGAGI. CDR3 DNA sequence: TGTGCCAGCAGGCCTCAGGGTTTCAAAGAGACCCAGTACTTC. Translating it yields CASRPQGFKETQYF.

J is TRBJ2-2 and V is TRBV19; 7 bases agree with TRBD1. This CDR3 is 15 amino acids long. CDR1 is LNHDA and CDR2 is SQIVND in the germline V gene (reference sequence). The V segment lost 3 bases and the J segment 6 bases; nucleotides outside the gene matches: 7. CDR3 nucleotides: TGTGCCAGTAGTATGTACCAGGGGGATGCCGGGGAGCTGTTTTTT. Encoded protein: CASSMYQGDAGELFF.

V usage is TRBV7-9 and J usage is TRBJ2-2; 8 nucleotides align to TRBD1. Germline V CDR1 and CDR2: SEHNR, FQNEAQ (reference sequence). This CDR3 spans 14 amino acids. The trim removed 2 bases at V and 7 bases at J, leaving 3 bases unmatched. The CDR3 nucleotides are TGTGCCAGCAGCTTACAGGGGGCAAACGGGGAGCTGTTTTTT. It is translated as CASSLQGANGELFF.

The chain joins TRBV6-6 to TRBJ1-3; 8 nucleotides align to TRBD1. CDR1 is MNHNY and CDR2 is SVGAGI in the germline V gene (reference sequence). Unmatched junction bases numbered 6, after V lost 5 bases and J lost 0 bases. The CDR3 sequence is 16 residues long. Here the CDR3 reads CASSRQGLNSGNTIYF. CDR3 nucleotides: TGTGCCAGCAGTCGACAGGGGCTTAACTCTGGAAACACCATATATTTT.

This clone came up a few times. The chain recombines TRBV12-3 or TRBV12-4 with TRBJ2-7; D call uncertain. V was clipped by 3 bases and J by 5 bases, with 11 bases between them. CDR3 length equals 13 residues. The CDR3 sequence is CASSFSGVDEQYF. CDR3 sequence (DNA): TGTGCCAGCAGTTTCTCGGGTGTCGACGAGCAGTACTTC.

The CDR3 reads CASSQGQGARNGELFF. Written as DNA, the CDR3 is TGTGCCAGCTCACAAGGACAGGGGGCAAGGAACGGGGAGCTGTTTTTT. This chain connects TRBV18 to TRBJ2-2, with TRBD1 matching 11 bases. In germline, CDR1 is KGHSH, CDR2 LQKENI. The V and J ends lost 4 bases and 7 bases, in that order; junction bases with no gene match: 8. The CDR3 has 16 amino acids.

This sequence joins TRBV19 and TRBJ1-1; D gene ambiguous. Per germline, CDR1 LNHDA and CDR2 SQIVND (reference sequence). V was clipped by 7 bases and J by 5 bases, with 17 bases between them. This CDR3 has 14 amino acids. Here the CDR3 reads CASTGFQVRTEAFF. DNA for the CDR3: TGTGCCAGTACCGGATTTCAGGTCAGGACTGAAGCTTTCTTT. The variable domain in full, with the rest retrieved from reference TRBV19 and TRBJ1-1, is DGGITQSPKYLFRKEGQNVTLSCEQNLNHDAMYWYRQDPGQGLRLIYYSQIVNDFQKGDIAEGYSVSREKKESFPLTVTSAQKNPTAFYLCASTGFQVRTEAFFGQGTRLTVV.

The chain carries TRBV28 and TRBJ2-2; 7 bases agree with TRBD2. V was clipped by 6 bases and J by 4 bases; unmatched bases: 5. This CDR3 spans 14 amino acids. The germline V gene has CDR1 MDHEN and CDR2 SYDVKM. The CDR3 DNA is TGTGCCAGCAGGATACTAGCGCCCACCGGGGAGCTGTTTTTT. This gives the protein CASRILAPTGELFF.

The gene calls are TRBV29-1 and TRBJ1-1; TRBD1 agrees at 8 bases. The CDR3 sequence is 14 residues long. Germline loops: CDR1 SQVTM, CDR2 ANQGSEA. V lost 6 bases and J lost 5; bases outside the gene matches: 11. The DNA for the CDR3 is TGCAGCGTCCCCAGATCGGACAGGGAGACTGAAGCTTTCTTT. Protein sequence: CSVPRSDRETEAFF. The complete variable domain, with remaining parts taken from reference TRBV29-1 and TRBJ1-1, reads SAVISQKPSRDICQRGTSLTIQCQVDSQVTMMFWYRQQPGQSLTLIATANQGSEATYESGFVIDKFPISRPNLTFSTLTVSNMSPEDSSIYLCSVPRSDRETEAFFGQGTRLTVV.

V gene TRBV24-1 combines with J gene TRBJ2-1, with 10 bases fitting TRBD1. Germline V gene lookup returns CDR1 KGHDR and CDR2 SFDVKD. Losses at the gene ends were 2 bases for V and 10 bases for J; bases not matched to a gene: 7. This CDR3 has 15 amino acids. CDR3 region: CATSDSRQGAKEQFF. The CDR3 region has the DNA TGTGCCACCAGTGATTCCCGACAGGGGGCTAAGGAGCAGTTCTTC.

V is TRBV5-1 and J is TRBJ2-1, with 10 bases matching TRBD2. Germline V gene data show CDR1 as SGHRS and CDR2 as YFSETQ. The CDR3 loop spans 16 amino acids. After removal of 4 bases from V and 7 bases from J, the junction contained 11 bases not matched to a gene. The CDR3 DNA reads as TGCGCCAGCAGCCCGACACTAGCGGGGCCCGCTAATGAGCAGTTCTTC. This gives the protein CASSPTLAGPANEQFF.

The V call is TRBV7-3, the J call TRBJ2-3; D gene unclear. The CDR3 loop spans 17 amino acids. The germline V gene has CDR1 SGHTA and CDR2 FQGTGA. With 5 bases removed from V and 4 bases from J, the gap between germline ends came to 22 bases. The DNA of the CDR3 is TGTGCCAGCAGCCCTAGTGGCAACCCCCAAGTGCCAGATACGCAGTATTTT. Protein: CASSPSGNPQVPDTQYF.

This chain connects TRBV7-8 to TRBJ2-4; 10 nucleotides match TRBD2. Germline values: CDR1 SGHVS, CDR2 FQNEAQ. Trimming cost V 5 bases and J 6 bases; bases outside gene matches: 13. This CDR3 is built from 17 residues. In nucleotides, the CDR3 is TGTGCCAGCAGCATTAGCCCGGGACTAGCGAGTGGAAACATTCAGTACTTC. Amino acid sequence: CASSISPGLASGNIQYF.

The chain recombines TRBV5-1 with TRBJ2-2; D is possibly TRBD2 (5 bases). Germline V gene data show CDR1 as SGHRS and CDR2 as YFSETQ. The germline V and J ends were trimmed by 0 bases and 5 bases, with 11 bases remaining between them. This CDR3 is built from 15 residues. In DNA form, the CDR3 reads TGCGCCAGCAGCTTGGTATCCTTAGCGACCGGGGAGCTGTTTTTT. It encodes CASSLVSLATGELFF.

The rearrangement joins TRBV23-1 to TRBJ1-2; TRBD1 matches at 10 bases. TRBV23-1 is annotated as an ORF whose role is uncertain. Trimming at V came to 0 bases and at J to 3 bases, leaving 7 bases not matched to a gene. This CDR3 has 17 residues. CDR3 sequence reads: CASSQSIRTGGDYGYTF. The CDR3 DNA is TGCGCCAGCAGTCAATCGATTCGGACAGGGGGTGACTATGGCTACACCTTC.

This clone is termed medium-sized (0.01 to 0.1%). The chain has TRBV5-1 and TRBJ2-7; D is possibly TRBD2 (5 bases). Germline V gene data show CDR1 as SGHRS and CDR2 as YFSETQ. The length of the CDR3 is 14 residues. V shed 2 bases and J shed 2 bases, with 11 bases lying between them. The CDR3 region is CASSFEGPPYEQYF. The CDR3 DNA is TGCGCCAGCAGCTTCGAGGGTCCCCCCTACGAGCAGTACTTC.